Listed here is a single T cell receptor (beta chain). The antigen remains unidentified. Naive CD8+ T cells showed CD45RO-CCR7+CD27+CD95-. Germline values: CDR1 SGHTA, CDR2 FQGTGA. The CDR3 loop spans 14 amino acids. The data are from a study of CXCR3-negative and CXCR3-positive naive CD8 T cells. Study-wide findings and caveats: Diversity proved comparably high across both naive subsets and much lower in memory CD8+ cells. Memory cells differed in TRBV-TRBJ usage, but naive CXCR3-negative and CXCR3-positive cells had similar usage.

5' RACE with UMI labels generated the TRB cDNA libraries. TCRdb re-called the 5' RACE reads; one entry per CDR3 protein, DNA not given. The specimen's table records about 24,000 distinct CDR3 sequences. This sequence originates from a human donor in good health. Some clones in this sample may be carry-over from other donors' samples. Sequenced sample: naive CXCR3- CD8+ T cells from blood. As to subset: CD45RO-CCR7+CD27+CD95- naive CD8+ T cells lacking CXCR3 (TNR3-). The J gene is TRBJ1-6, the V gene TRBV7-3; without DNA, the TCRdb call of TRBD1 cannot be checked. CDR3 region: CASSSRDNNSPLHF.